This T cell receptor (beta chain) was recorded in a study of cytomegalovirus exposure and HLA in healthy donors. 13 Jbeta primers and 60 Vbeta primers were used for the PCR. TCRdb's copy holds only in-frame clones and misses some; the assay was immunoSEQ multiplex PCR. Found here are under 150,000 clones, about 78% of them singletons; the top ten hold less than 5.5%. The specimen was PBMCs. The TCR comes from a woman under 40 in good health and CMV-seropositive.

The CDR3 loop is CASRLSSEQFF. For the CDR3, the DNA is TGTGCCAGCCGACTTTCTAGTGAGCAGTTCTTC. V and J are TRBV5-6 and TRBJ2-1; D is unclear. The germline V gene encodes CDR1 SGHDT and CDR2 YYEEEE. With 7 bases removed from V and 9 bases from J, the gap between germline ends came to 11 bases. The CDR3 length is 11 residues.